Below, 30 T cell receptor beta chains from the same sample are listed, as sequenced in a study of shared clonotypes between healthy human individuals (dated by TCRdb to 2018 to 2021). The library was obtained by the immunoSEQ multiplex PCR assay. Here the immuneACCESS table is served through TCRdb, limited to in-frame sequences with V and J called. Missing clones are a known gap in these copies; in checked studies unresolved V genes cover under half, and the rest lacks a known reason. The sample yields approximately 2.3 million clones; just over 90% were counted once. Of the sample, around 0.4% falls within the top ten clones. Sequences were obtained from naive CD4+ T cells from PBMCs. What the cell subset or site label conveys for this sample: CD45RA+ positively selected. These receptors originate from a man between 18 and 35 years old in good health. Some clones in this sample may be carry-over from other donors' samples.

The chain has TRBV7-9 and TRBJ2-7, with a tentative D call TRBD2 (6 bases). From germline, CDR1 is SEHNR and CDR2 FQNEAQ (reference sequence). With 5 bases removed from V and 0 bases from J, the gap between germline ends came to 17 bases. The CDR3 loop spans 16 amino acids. CDR3 sequence: CASSPGRDWSSYEQYF. The CDR3 coding sequence is TGTGCCAGCAGCCCTGGGCGGGACTGGAGCTCCTACGAGCAGTACTTC.

The chain is built from TRBV28 and TRBJ2-5; perhaps TRBD1 as D (5 bases). Germline-derived CDR1 and CDR2 are MDHEN and SYDVKM. V lost 1 base and J lost 5, with 11 bases in between. This CDR3 is 14 amino acids long. The CDR3 is CASSLYRQGETQYF. For the CDR3, the DNA is TGTGCCAGCAGTTTATATCGGCAGGGCGAGACCCAGTACTTC. Full variable domain (missing parts from reference TRBV28 and TRBJ2-5): DVKVTQSSRYLVKRTGEKVFLECVQDMDHENMFWYRQDPGLGLRLIYFSYDVKMKEKGDIPEGYSVSREKKERFSLILESASTNQTSMYLCASSLYRQGETQYFGPGTRLLVL.

The CDR3 loop reads CASSSPTSGGYNEQFF. The CDR3 coding sequence is TGCGCCAGCAGCTCTCCGACTAGCGGGGGTTACAATGAGCAGTTCTTC. The chain is built from TRBV5-1 and TRBJ2-1; 12 bases agree with TRBD2. The junction had 5 bases not matched to a gene; V was cut back by 3 bases and J by 4 bases. The CDR3 totals 16 residues. Germline-derived CDR1 and CDR2 are SGHRS and YFSETQ.

Concerning this clone: Other DNA sequences of this sample code for an identical CDR3. This chain connects TRBV28 to TRBJ1-5; the D gene is possibly TRBD1 (6 bases). This CDR3 spans 14 amino acids. Looked up from germline, CDR1 is MDHEN and CDR2 is SYDVKM. V was pared by 5 bases and J by 1 base, with 9 bases between. CDR3 sequence (DNA): TGTGCCAGCAGTCCAGGGGTGAGCAATCAGCCCCAGCATTTT. The encoded protein is CASSPGVSNQPQHF.

The genes are TRBV29-1 and TRBJ2-2; tentative D call: TRBD1 (5 bases). Germline V CDR1 and CDR2: SQVTM, ANQGSEA. The ends were cut back, 5 bases at V and 2 bases at J, with 12 bases in the middle. The length of the CDR3 is 14 residues. The CDR3 here is CSVTPDRNTGELFF. CDR3 bases: TGCAGCGTTACGCCCGACAGAAACACCGGGGAGCTGTTTTTT.

The CDR3 protein is CSARQNREQYF. The CDR3 region has the DNA TGCAGTGCTAGACAGAACCGGGAGCAGTACTTC. This chain connects TRBV20-1 to TRBJ2-7; D not resolved. Deletions cut 2 bases from V and 7 bases from J, with 9 bases between. The CDR3 totals 11 residues. Germline CDR1 is DFQATT and CDR2 is SNEGSKA (reference sequence).

This clone was seen a few times. The chain has TRBV6-6 and TRBJ1-2; no definite D call. This CDR3 has 15 residues. Trimming pared 2 bases from V and 0 bases from J, leaving 10 bases between. CDR1 is MNHNY and CDR2 is SVGAGI in the germline V gene (reference sequence). CDR3 nucleotide sequence: TGTGCCAGCAGTTACGGGCAGGACCCTAACTATGGCTACACCTTC. The encoded protein is CASSYGQDPNYGYTF.

The gene calls are TRBV30 and TRBJ1-1, with TRBD1 as a possible D gene (5 bases). The CDR3 covers 11 residues. Germline assignment: CDR1 GTSNPN and CDR2 SVGIG (reference sequence). Deletions cut 2 bases from V and 6 bases from J, with 7 bases between. The DNA of the CDR3 is TGTGCCTGGAGTACACAGGCTGAAGCTTTCTTT. Its protein is CAWSTQAEAFF.

The chain has TRBV5-4 and TRBJ2-2, with 7 nucleotides matching TRBD2. V shed 2 bases and J 6 bases; nucleotides not matched to a gene: 7. The CDR3 is made up of 15 amino acids. In germline, CDR1 is SGHNT, CDR2 YYREEE (reference sequence). As DNA, the CDR3 is TGTGCCAGCAGCTTCGGGGGAGGGAGGGCCGGGGAGCTGTTTTTT. This gives the protein CASSFGGGRAGELFF.

The chain links TRBV7-2 to TRBJ2-1, with D possibly being TRBD1 (5 bases). V dropped 5 bases and J dropped 1 base, with 9 bases sitting between them. This CDR3 contains 14 residues. Per the germline V gene, CDR1 is SGHTA and CDR2 is FQGNSA. In DNA, the CDR3 is TGTGCCAGCAGCCTCAGGGTTTCCTACAATGAGCAGTTCTTC. It codes for CASSLRVSYNEQFF.

The chain combines TRBV2 with TRBJ1-2; 7 bases fit TRBD1. J lost 4 bases, V lost 7 bases, and 9 bases had no gene match. The CDR3 spans 14 residues. Germline V gene sequence: CDR1 SNHLY, CDR2 FYNNEI. The CDR3 protein is CASTLGQQSYGYTF. The DNA of the CDR3 is TGTGCCAGCACCCTGGGACAGCAAAGCTATGGCTACACCTTC.

This clone was picked up a small number of times. The gene calls are TRBV30 and TRBJ1-5; no clear D. Germline CDR1 reads GTSNPN; CDR2 reads SVGIG (reference sequence). CDR3 size: 13 residues. With 2 bases removed from V and 3 bases from J, the gap between germline ends came to 8 bases. The CDR3 is CAWSLSSNQPQHF. CDR3 sequence (DNA): TGTGCCTGGAGTTTAAGTTCCAATCAGCCCCAGCATTTT.

The chain employs TRBV27 and TRBJ2-1; D is perhaps TRBD2 (6 bases). Germline V gene lookup returns CDR1 MNHEY and CDR2 SMNVEV (reference sequence). This CDR3 comprises 14 residues. Trimming left V 7 bases short and J 1 base short, with 11 bases between. In nucleotides, the CDR3 is TGTGCCAGCAAAGCGGGCGGGTCCTACAATGAGCAGTTCTTC. Its protein is CASKAGGSYNEQFF.

The gene calls are TRBV28 and TRBJ2-5, with D unresolved. This CDR3 is 11 amino acids long. Germline loops: CDR1 MDHEN, CDR2 SYDVKM. The ends were cut back, 3 bases at V and 6 bases at J, with 5 bases in the middle. CDR3 nucleotides: TGTGCCAGCAGTTTTGAACAGACCCAGTACTTC. It is translated as CASSFEQTQYF.

As regards this clone: The sample carries other DNA sequences with the same CDR3. The V and J genes are TRBV10-3 and TRBJ1-1; D is uncertain. This CDR3 has 13 residues. Germline assignment: CDR1 ENHRY and CDR2 SYGVKD. The germline V and J ends were trimmed by 0 bases and 5 bases, with 7 bases remaining between them. The DNA of the CDR3 is TGTGCCATCAGTGAGTCGAGTGGTACTGAAGCTTTCTTT. Protein: CAISESSGTEAFF.

This chain joins TRBV27 and TRBJ2-1; possibly TRBD2 for D (6 bases). Trimming shortened V by 3 bases and J by 2 bases, and 14 bases separated the two germline ends. Germline CDR1 MNHEY, CDR2 SMNVEV (reference sequence). The CDR3 loop spans 16 amino acids. DNA for the CDR3: TGTGCCAGCAGTTTTAGGGCTAGCGCTGCCTACAATGAGCAGTTCTTC. Translating it yields CASSFRASAAYNEQFF.

For this clone: A read error may account for a junction end that differs from germline. The V call is TRBV4-1, the J call TRBJ2-5, with TRBD2 as a possible D gene (6 bases). This CDR3 comprises 15 residues. The V gene's germline CDR1 is MGHRA and CDR2 YSYEKL. CDR3 sequence (DNA): TGCGCCAGCACCCAAACGGGACTCAGCGCAGAGACCCAGTACTTC. It encodes CASTQTGLSAETQYF.

The chain combines TRBV21-1 with TRBJ2-7; TRBD1 reflects the table's D call only, with no check against the DNA. TRBV21-1 is shown as a pseudogene. The CDR3 loop spans 16 amino acids. The CDR3 coding sequence is TGTGCCAGCAGCAAAGAGGTAACAGGCCTACCCTACGAGCAGTACTTC. This sequence encodes CASSKEVTGLPYEQYF.

The chain employs TRBV5-1 and TRBJ2-3; tentative D call: TRBD2 (5 bases). This CDR3 has 18 amino acids. V lost 1 base and J 2 bases, leaving 20 bases between the germline ends. Germline CDR1 reads SGHRS; CDR2 reads YFSETQ. The CDR3 spells CASSLLFVWTGNTDTQYF. The CDR3 DNA is TGCGCCAGCAGCTTGTTGTTCGTATGGACTGGGAACACAGATACGCAGTATTTT.

V gene TRBV9 combines with J gene TRBJ2-7, with D unresolved. CDR1 is SGDLS and CDR2 is YYNGEE in the germline V gene. V lost 0 bases and J lost 5, with 18 bases in between. This CDR3 has 16 amino acids. This CDR3 is CASSVASSAIGHEQYF. In DNA form, the CDR3 reads TGTGCCAGCAGCGTAGCTTCCTCGGCCATTGGCCACGAGCAGTACTTC.

This sequence joins TRBV9 and TRBJ1-2, with D unclear. The CDR3 has 14 residues. The V gene lost 0 bases and the J gene lost 8 bases, with 14 bases spanning the gap. The V gene's germline CDR1 is SGDLS and CDR2 YYNGEE. CDR3 sequence (DNA): TGTGCCAGCAGCGTAGAGGGCGGGAGAGGCGGCTACACCTTC. Amino acid sequence: CASSVEGGRGGYTF.

The rearrangement uses TRBV5-6 and TRBJ1-1, with 7 bases matching TRBD1. J was trimmed by 4 bases and V by 4 bases; bases with no gene match: 7. CDR3 size: 14 residues. Germline lookup yields CDR1 SGHDT and CDR2 YYEEEE. The CDR3, as DNA: TGTGCCAGCAGCCATACCTCAGGGGGCACTGAAGCTTTCTTT. This codes for CASSHTSGGTEAFF.

The genes are TRBV2 and TRBJ2-7, with D uncertain. This CDR3 is built from 14 residues. Trimming took 4 bases from V and 6 from J, leaving 16 bases between them. In germline, CDR1 is SNHLY, CDR2 FYNNEI. The CDR3 loop reads CASSGAERFAEQYF. CDR3 nucleotides: TGTGCCAGCAGTGGGGCGGAACGCTTCGCCGAGCAGTACTTC.

The chain employs TRBV7-2 and TRBJ2-1, with TRBD1 matching over 9 bases. Losses at the gene ends were 5 bases for V and 7 bases for J; bases not matched to a gene: 9. This CDR3 has 15 residues. Germline CDR1 SGHTA, CDR2 FQGNSA. The CDR3 is CASSLYGTGFNEQFF. In DNA, the CDR3 is TGTGCCAGCAGCCTTTATGGGACAGGGTTTAATGAGCAGTTCTTC.

The CDR3 DNA is TGTGCCAGCAGCTCCCTAGGGAACACCGGGGAGCTGTTTTTT. Translated, it gives CASSSLGNTGELFF. The rearrangement joins TRBV11-2 to TRBJ2-2, with unresolved D. The V end was cut by 4 bases, the J end by 1 base, with 7 bases between. The CDR3 is 14 residues long. CDR1 is SGHAT, CDR2 FQNNGV, per germline.

The chain combines TRBV6-5 with TRBJ2-5; TRBD2 matches 8 bases. The J segment lost 5 bases and the V segment lost 7 bases, leaving 9 bases of the junction unmatched. There are 14 residues in the CDR3. Germline CDR1 is MNHEY and CDR2 is SVGAGI. The CDR3 region has the DNA TGTGCCAGCACCCCTCGGACTAGCTGGGAGACCCAGTACTTC. Translated: CASTPRTSWETQYF.

The CDR3 DNA sequence: TGTGCCAGCAGCTTGGGGTCGCTAGCGGGAAGTCACACCGGGGAGCTGTTTTTT. Translating it yields CASSLGSLAGSHTGELFF. The rearrangement joins TRBV5-4 to TRBJ2-2, with 9 bases aligning to TRBD2. CDR3 length: 18 residues. With 0 bases clipped from V and 3 bases from J, the junction kept 9 bases outside the gene matches. Germline loops: CDR1 SGHNT, CDR2 YYREEE (reference sequence).

The rearrangement joins TRBV5-6 to TRBJ2-1, with 13 positions matching TRBD2. Germline trimming cut 3 bases from V and 10 bases from J; bases unmatched to any gene: 7. There are 15 residues in the CDR3. Germline-derived CDR1 and CDR2 are SGHDT and YYEEEE. The CDR3 DNA sequence: TGTGCCAGCAGCTCCGGACTAGCGGGAGTGGTAGAGCAGTTCTTC. Protein product: CASSSGLAGVVEQFF.

V and J are TRBV11-2 and TRBJ2-1; perhaps TRBD1 as D (5 bases). Per germline, CDR1 SGHAT and CDR2 FQNNGV. This CDR3 spans 15 amino acids. Deletions cut 1 base from V and 3 bases from J, with 10 bases between. In DNA form, the CDR3 reads TGTGCCAGCAGCTTAGGCCAGGGCAACTACAATGAGCAGTTCTTC. Its protein product is CASSLGQGNYNEQFF.

The rearrangement links TRBV29-1 to TRBJ2-7; TRBD2 might be the D (6 bases). This CDR3 is 12 amino acids long. Trimming left V 7 bases short and J 2 bases short, with 12 bases between. Germline CDR1 reads SQVTM; CDR2 reads ANQGSEA. The CDR3 bases are TGCAGCGCGGAGGGCCATACCTACGAGCAGTACTTC. It codes for CSAEGHTYEQYF.